Listed below are T cell receptor beta chains from one sample, sequenced in a study of tumor-infiltrating lymphocytes in primary liver carcinoma. TCRdb ran MiXCR on the multiplex PCR reads and lists one entry per CDR3 protein. This table holds hundreds of thousands of distinct CDR3 sequences, roughly three fifths found once. Sequenced sample: peripheral blood. The receptor set was obtained from a woman in her thirties with primary liver carcinoma and hepatitis B virus infection. Each CDR3 is given with its conserved first and last residue.

>TRBJ2-7|TRBV30
CAWNKRASYEQYF
>TRBJ2-7|TRBV12-3/TRBV12-4
CASCPDPFGQYF
>TRBJ1-2|TRBV4-1
CASSQVGGRNYGYTF
>TRBJ2-1|TRBV5-1
CASSSFSLSYNEQFF
>TRBJ2-6|TRBV11-3
CASSFQSGANVLTF
>TRBJ2-7|TRBV7-4
CVSSPPESDYEQYF
>TRBJ2-2|TRBV4-3
CASRQGVQRHTGELFF
>TRBJ1-2|TRBV7-9
CASSLATQIYGYTF
>TRBJ1-4|TRBV6-5
CASSYSREREKLFF
>TRBJ2-6|TRBV28
CASMRVPGANVLTF
>TRBJ1-5|TRBV6-2/TRBV6-3
CASSSVWVQPQHF
>TRBJ2-2|TRBV12-3/TRBV12-4
CASSRRAGRAVPGELFF
>TRBJ1-2|TRBV5-4
CASSPGTDAYGYTF
>TRBJ1-1|TRBV6-6
CASSYSGAGRETDAFF
>TRBJ2-1|TRBV6-2/TRBV6-3
CANSFVSGRGSYNEQLF
>TRBJ2-5|TRBV11-2
CADSKIAGSEETQYF
>TRBJ1-3|TRBV7-8
CASSLAYGLAGNTIYF
>TRBJ2-7|TRBV6-5
CASSLGPRGWATSYEQYF
>TRBJ2-5|TRBV6-2/TRBV6-3
CASSYSGESETQYF
>TRBJ2-1|TRBV24-1
CATSDAPGLDPLSSYNEQFF
>TRBJ2-1|TRBV12-3/TRBV12-4
CASSLRQGKHNEQFF
>TRBJ1-2|TRBV12-3/TRBV12-4
CTSSLLQGVGGYTF
>TRBJ1-3|TRBV6-5
CASSLNRGSGNTIYF
>TRBJ1-2|TRBV6-6
CASSRQTGPEVGYTF
>TRBJ1-2|TRBV28
CASSGATSANYGYTF
>TRBJ2-1|TRBV11-2
CASSSIRDRGRNEQFF
>TRBJ2-2|TRBV5-1
CVSGPANTGELFF
>TRBJ1-4|TRBV11-2
CASSLSGRDHEKLFF
>TRBJ2-1|TRBV11-3
CASSSRSASEQFF
>TRBJ1-5|TRBV5-5
CASSSLGGGGSQPQHF
>TRBJ2-7|TRBV7-9
CASSPQGTHEQYF
>TRBJ2-7|TRBV7-8
CVSSPTGLDEQYF
>TRBJ2-7|TRBV24-1
CATAGDSPHHEQYF
>TRBJ2-7|TRBV6-6
CASRTGQNLPWQYF
>TRBJ2-4|TRBV4-1
CASSLEMNRDTSRWYF
>TRBJ2-7|TRBV29-1
CSVGRGSYEQYF
>TRBJ1-1|TRBV11-2
CASSKEAMNTEAFF
>TRBJ1-5|TRBV12-3/TRBV12-4
CASSFNRNQPQHF
>TRBJ2-1|TRBV19
CASSIGGTLSSYNEQFF
>TRBJ2-1|TRBV4-2
CASSLDPTSGLSNEQFF
>TRBJ2-1|TRBV15
CATSRDLAGRNEQFF
>TRBJ1-2|TRBV5-4
CASSQGAPYGYTF
>TRBJ2-5|TRBV14
CARSHSGVTQYF
>TRBJ2-7|TRBV6-2/TRBV6-3
CASSYTTPYEQYF
>TRBJ2-2|TRBV7-8
CASSLTSGNTGELFF
>TRBJ2-5|TRBV6-4
CASSDSRVIQETQYF
>TRBJ2-7|TRBV6-6
CASNIGAYEQYF
>TRBJ2-6|TRBV6-6
CASSYSDRAGANVLTF
>TRBJ2-7|TRBV28
CASSPRGATYEQYF
>TRBJ2-4|TRBV4-1
CASSPSQGAKNIQYF
>TRBJ1-4|TRBV6-5
CPSSRTGTPAIFPNEKLFF
>TRBJ2-1|TRBV11-2
CASALPGTSGRGEKFF
>TRBJ2-3|TRBV5-5
CASSLDHGFGSDTQYF
>TRBJ2-2|TRBV29-1
CSVAGLAATNTGELFF